This TCR beta chain was documented in a study of blood T cell repertoires in COVID-19. Overall study context: The analysed material was cDNA or gDNA that came from T cells, B-cell-depleted T cells, or PBMCs.

Authors' processing steps: Using reference gene primer amplification, nucleated cell counts were estimated. TCRdb's table, derived via immunoSEQ multiplex PCR, lists solely in-frame clones and lacks some. That table is the source of V, J and clone size, and D and trimming were worked out from the DNA. This table has about 75,000 clones, 90% appearing once. J lost 0 bases, V lost 2 bases, and 3 bases had no gene match. The CDR3 spans 16 residues. Germline V gene lookup returns CDR1 MNHNY and CDR2 SVGAGI (reference sequence). Sequenced material: peripheral blood. The chain is built from TRBV6-6 and TRBJ2-1, with 8 bases identical to TRBD2. The sequence was obtained from a human donor in a cohort sampled during active COVID-19. The CDR3 region has the DNA TGTGCCAGCAGTTACCAAGGGACTAGCTCCTACAATGAGCAGTTCTTC. As protein: CASSYQGTSSYNEQFF.